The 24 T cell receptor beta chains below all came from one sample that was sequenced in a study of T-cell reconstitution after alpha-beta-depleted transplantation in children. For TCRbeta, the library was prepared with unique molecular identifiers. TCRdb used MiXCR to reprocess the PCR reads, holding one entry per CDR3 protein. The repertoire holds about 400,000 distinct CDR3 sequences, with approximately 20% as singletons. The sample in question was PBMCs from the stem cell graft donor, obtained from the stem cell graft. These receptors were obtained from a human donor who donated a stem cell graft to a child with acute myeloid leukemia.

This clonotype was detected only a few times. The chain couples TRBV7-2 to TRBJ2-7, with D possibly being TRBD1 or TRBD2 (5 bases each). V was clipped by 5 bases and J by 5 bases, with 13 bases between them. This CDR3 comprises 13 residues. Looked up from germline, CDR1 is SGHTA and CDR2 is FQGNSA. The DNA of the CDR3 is TGTGCCAGCAGCCCGGGACCTCGCAACGAGCAGTACTTC. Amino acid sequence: CASSPGPRNEQYF.

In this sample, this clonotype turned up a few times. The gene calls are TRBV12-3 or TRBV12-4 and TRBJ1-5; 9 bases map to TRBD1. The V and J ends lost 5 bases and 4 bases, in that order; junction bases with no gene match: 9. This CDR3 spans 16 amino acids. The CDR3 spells CASSRKGQGGNQPQHF. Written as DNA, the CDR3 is TGTGCCAGCAGTCGAAAGGGACAGGGAGGAAATCAGCCCCAGCATTTT.

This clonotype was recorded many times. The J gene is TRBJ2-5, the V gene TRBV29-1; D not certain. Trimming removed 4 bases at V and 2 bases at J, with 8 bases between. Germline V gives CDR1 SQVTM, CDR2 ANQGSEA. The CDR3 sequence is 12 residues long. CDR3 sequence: CSVVRQQETQYF. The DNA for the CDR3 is TGCAGCGTTGTCAGGCAGCAAGAGACCCAGTACTTC.

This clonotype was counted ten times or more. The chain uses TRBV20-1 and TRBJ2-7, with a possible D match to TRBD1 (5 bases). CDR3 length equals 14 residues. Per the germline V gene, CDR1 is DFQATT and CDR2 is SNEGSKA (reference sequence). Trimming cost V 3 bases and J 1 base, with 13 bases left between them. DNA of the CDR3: TGCAGTGCTAGGGGGCTACAGTTTTCCTACGAGCAGTACTTC. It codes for CSARGLQFSYEQYF.

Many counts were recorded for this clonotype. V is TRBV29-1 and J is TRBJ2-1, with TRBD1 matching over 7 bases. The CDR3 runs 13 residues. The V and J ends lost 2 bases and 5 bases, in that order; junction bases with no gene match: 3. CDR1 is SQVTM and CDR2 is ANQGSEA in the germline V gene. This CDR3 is CSVESRGNNEQFF. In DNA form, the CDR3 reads TGCAGCGTTGAATCCAGGGGGAACAATGAGCAGTTCTTC.

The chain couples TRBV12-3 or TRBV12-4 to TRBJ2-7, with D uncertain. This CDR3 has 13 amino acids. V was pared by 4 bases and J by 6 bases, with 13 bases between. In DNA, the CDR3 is TGTGCCAGCAGTTACGGGTCCACCTCCGAGCAGTACTTC. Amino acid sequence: CASSYGSTSEQYF.

Here the CDR3 reads CASSLPGPNFEQFF. DNA of the CDR3: TGTGCCAGCAGTCTTCCGGGACCCAACTTTGAGCAGTTCTTC. The rearrangement uses TRBV27 and TRBJ2-1; D assignment may be TRBD1 or TRBD2 (5 bases each). Trimming pared 5 bases from V and 9 bases from J, leaving 17 bases between. Germline V gene lookup returns CDR1 MNHEY and CDR2 SMNVEV (reference sequence). This CDR3 contains 14 residues.

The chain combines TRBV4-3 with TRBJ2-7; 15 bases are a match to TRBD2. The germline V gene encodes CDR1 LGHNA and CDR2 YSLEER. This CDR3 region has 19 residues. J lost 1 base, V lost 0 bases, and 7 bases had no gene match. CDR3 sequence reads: CASSQEGGLAGGLSYEQYF. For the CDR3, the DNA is TGCGCCAGCAGCCAAGAAGGGGGACTAGCGGGAGGACTTTCCTACGAGCAGTACTTC.

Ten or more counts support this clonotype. In DNA form, the CDR3 reads TGCAGTGCTAGAGAAGTTCGGGGGAACAACTATGGCTACACCTTC. Its protein is CSAREVRGNNYGYTF. The chain joins TRBV20-1 to TRBJ1-2; weak D call: TRBD1 (5 bases). CDR3 length equals 15 residues. The V end was cut by 0 bases, the J end by 2 bases, with 13 bases between. Germline assignment: CDR1 DFQATT and CDR2 SNEGSKA (reference sequence).

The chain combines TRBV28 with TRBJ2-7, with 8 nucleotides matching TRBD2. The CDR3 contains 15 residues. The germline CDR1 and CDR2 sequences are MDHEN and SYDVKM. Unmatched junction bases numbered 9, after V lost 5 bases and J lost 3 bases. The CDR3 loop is CASSLTQRENYEQYF. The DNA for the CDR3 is TGTGCCAGCAGTCTGACCCAGCGGGAGAACTACGAGCAGTACTTC.

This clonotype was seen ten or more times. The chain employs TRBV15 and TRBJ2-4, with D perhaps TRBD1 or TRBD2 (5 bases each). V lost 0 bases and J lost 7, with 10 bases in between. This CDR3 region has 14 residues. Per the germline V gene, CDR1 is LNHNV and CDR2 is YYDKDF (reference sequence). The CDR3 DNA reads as TGTGCCACCAGCAGAGATGGGACCAGGAACATTCAGTACTTC. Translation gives CATSRDGTRNIQYF.

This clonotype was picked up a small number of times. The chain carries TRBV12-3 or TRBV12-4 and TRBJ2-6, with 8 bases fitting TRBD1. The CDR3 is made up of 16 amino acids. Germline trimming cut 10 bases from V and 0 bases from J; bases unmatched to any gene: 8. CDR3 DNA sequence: TGTGCCACACGGTCCGGGACAGGCTCTGGGGCCAACGTCCTGACTTTC. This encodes CATRSGTGSGANVLTF.

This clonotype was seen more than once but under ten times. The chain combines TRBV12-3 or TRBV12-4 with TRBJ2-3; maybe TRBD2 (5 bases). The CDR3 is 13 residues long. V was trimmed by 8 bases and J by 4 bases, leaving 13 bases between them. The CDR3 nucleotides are TGTGCCAGCGTCGAACTAGGTGCAGATACGCAGTATTTT. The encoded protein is CASVELGADTQYF.

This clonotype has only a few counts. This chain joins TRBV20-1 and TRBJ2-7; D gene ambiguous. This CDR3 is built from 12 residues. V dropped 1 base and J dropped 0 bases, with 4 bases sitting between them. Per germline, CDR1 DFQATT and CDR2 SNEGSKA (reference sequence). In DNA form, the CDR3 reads TGCAGTGCTAGAGTGAGCTCCTACGAGCAGTACTTC. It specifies CSARVSSYEQYF.

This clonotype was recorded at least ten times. The CDR3 nucleotides are TGTGCCAGCAGCCGGACAGGGGGCTATGGCTACACCTTC. As protein: CASSRTGGYGYTF. V gene TRBV7-9 combines with J gene TRBJ1-2; 10 bases line up with TRBD1. Trimming took 5 bases from V and 4 from J; bases not matched to a gene: 1. CDR1 is SEHNR and CDR2 is FQNEAQ in the germline V gene (reference sequence). This CDR3 contains 13 residues.

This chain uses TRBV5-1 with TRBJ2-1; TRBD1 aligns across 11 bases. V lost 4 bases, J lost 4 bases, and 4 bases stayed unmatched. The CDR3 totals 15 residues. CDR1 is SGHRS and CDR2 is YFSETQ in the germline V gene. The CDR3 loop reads CASSRGQGGYNEQFF. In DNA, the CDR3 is TGCGCCAGCAGCCGGGGACAGGGGGGATACAATGAGCAGTTCTTC. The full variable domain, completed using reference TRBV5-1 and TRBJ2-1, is KAGVTQTPRYLIKTRGQQVTLSCSPISGHRSVSWYQQTPGQGLQFLFEYFSETQRNKGNFPGRFSGRQFSNSRSEMNVSTLELGDSALYLCASSRGQGGYNEQFFGPGTRLTVL.

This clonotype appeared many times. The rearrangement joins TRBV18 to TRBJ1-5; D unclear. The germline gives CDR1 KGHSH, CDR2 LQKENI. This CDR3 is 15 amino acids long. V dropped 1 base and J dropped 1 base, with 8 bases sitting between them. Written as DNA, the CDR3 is TGTGCCAGCTCACCACAGGCGGCGAGCAATCAGCCCCAGCATTTT. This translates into CASSPQAASNQPQHF.

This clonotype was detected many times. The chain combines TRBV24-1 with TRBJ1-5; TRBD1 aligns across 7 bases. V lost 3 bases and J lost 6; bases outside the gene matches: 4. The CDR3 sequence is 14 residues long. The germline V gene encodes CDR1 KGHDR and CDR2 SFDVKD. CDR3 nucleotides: TGTGCCACCAGTGATGACAGGGTAAGTCAGCCCCAGCATTTT. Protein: CATSDDRVSQPQHF.

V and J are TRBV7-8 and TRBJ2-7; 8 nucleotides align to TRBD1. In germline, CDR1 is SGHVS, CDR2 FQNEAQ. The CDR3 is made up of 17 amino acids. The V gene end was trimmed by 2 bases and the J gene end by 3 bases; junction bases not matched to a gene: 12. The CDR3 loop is CASSLYLSQGAHYEQYF. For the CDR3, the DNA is TGTGCCAGCAGCTTATATCTTAGTCAGGGGGCCCACTACGAGCAGTACTTC.

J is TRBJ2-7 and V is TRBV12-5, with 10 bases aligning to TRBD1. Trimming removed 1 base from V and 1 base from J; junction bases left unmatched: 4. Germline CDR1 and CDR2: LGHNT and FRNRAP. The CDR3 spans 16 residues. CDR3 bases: TGTGCTAGTGGTTTGGAGGGACAGGGGTATTCCTACGAGCAGTACTTC. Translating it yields CASGLEGQGYSYEQYF.

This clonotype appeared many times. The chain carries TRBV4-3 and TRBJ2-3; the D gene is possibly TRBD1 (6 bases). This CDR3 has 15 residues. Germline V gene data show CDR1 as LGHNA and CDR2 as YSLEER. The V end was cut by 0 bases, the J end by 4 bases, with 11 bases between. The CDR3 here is CASSQDTGRSDTQYF. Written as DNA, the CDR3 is TGCGCCAGCAGCCAAGATACAGGGCGGTCAGATACGCAGTATTTT.

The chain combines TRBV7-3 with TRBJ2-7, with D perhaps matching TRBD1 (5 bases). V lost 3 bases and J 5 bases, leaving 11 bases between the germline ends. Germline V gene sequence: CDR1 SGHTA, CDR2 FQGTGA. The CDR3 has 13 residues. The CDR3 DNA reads TGTGCCAGCAGCTTGGGGCACGGAAACGAGCAGTACTTC. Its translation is CASSLGHGNEQYF.

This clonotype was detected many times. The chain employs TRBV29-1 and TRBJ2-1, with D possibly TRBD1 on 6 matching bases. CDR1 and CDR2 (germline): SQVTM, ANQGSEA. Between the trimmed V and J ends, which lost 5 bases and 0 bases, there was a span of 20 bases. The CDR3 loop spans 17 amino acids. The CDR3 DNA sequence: TGCAGCGTTACCGGGACACTCGGCCCCCTCTCCTACAATGAGCAGTTCTTC. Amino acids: CSVTGTLGPLSYNEQFF.

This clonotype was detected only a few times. This CDR3 is CASSIQGLNEQFF. In DNA form, the CDR3 reads TGTGCCAGCAGTATACAGGGGTTAAATGAGCAGTTCTTC. V is TRBV6-5 and J is TRBJ2-1, with TRBD1 identical over 7 bases. With 5 bases clipped from V and 7 bases from J, the junction kept 5 bases outside the gene matches. This CDR3 is 13 amino acids long. Germline CDR1 is MNHEY and CDR2 is SVGAGI.